This passage covers 19 T cell receptor beta chains from one sample sequenced in a study of T cells after yellow fever vaccination. TCRdb redid the calling of the 5' RACE reads with MiXCR, one entry per CDR3 protein. This sample has hundreds of thousands of distinct CDR3 sequences, with roughly 12% found just once. The specimen was PBMCs, collected on the day of the yellow fever booster vaccination. The receptor source for this set is a man between 25 and 39 years old who received the YFV17D yellow fever vaccine.

The sample holds a few counts of this clonotype. V and J are TRBV18 and TRBJ2-3; D gene unclear. The V and J ends lost 1 base and 2 bases respectively, with 13 bases between them. Germline-derived CDR1 and CDR2 are KGHSH and LQKENI. This CDR3 spans 16 amino acids. The CDR3 protein is CASSPQWPGITDTQYF. DNA of the CDR3: TGTGCCAGCTCACCACAATGGCCCGGAATCACAGATACGCAGTATTTT. Full variable domain (missing parts from reference TRBV18 and TRBJ2-3): NAGVMQNPRHLVRRRGQEARLRCSPMKGHSHVYWYRQLPEEGLKFMVYLQKENIIDESGMPKERFSAEFPKEGPSILRIQQVVRGDSAAYFCASSPQWPGITDTQYFGPGTRLTVL.

This clonotype was picked up many times. The chain carries TRBV2 and TRBJ2-2; no clear D gene. The CDR3 contains 14 residues. CDR1 and CDR2 (germline): SNHLY, FYNNEI. V was cut by 4 bases and J by 4 bases, with 10 bases left in between. The CDR3 DNA reads as TGTGCCAGCAGTGTTAGGGTCGGCACCGGGGAGCTGTTTTTT. Translated: CASSVRVGTGELFF.

This clonotype was seen a few times. The rearrangement links TRBV12-3 or TRBV12-4 to TRBJ2-1, with 9 bases matching TRBD2. Trimming cost V 5 bases and J 7 bases; bases outside gene matches: 12. There are 16 residues in the CDR3. CDR3: CASSKTSGRRLNEQFF. CDR3 nucleotides: TGTGCCAGCAGTAAGACTAGCGGTCGACGACTAAATGAGCAGTTCTTC.

This chain links TRBV20-1 with TRBJ1-1, with 7 bases matching TRBD1. This CDR3 is built from 14 residues. Germline CDR1 is DFQATT and CDR2 is SNEGSKA (reference sequence). V gave up 6 bases and J gave up 1 base; unmatched junction bases: 8. The CDR3 DNA follows: TGCAGTGCCAGAACCGGGACAGCGAACACTGAAGCTTTCTTT. The encoded protein is CSARTGTANTEAFF.

The V call is TRBV1, the J call TRBJ2-1; TRBD1 is the table's D call and was not checked against the DNA. TRBV1 is a documented pseudogene. The CDR3 is made up of 15 amino acids. This CDR3 is CTSSQPNRARDEQFF. The DNA for the CDR3 is TGCACCAGCAGCCAACCAAACAGGGCTAGGGATGAGCAGTTCTTC.

The chain couples TRBV5-1 to TRBJ2-2; D is unresolved. Germline V gives CDR1 SGHRS, CDR2 YFSETQ. Trimming left V 9 bases short and J 4 bases short, with 16 bases between. The CDR3 runs to 14 residues. The DNA of the CDR3 is TGCGCCACCTACGGCGCGGACGCCACCGGGGAGCTGTTTTTT. This encodes CATYGADATGELFF.

This clonotype was seen a handful of times. The chain has TRBV7-9 and TRBJ1-2; tentative D call: TRBD1 (6 bases). In germline, CDR1 is SEHNR, CDR2 FQNEAQ (reference sequence). V lost 5 bases and J 4 bases, leaving 17 bases between the germline ends. The CDR3 is made up of 15 amino acids. CDR3: CASSHSLQGVYGYTF. The CDR3 DNA is TGTGCCAGCAGCCATAGCCTACAGGGAGTCTATGGCTACACCTTC.

V and J are TRBV2 and TRBJ2-4; D is undetermined. CDR3 length: 15 residues. Trimming took off 2 bases at V and 8 bases at J, with 16 bases between the two ends. Looked up from germline, CDR1 is SNHLY and CDR2 is FYNNEI. The CDR3 sequence: CASSESVSNGYIQYF. For the CDR3, the DNA is TGTGCCAGCAGTGAATCTGTGAGTAACGGCTACATTCAGTACTTC.

This clonotype occurred a few times. In DNA, the CDR3 is TGCAGCGTTAAGTACACCGGGGAGCTGTTTTTT. Protein sequence: CSVKYTGELFF. V usage is TRBV29-1 and J usage is TRBJ2-2; no firm D call. CDR3 length equals 11 residues. V lost 5 bases and J 3 bases, leaving 4 bases between the germline ends. Looked up from germline, CDR1 is SQVTM and CDR2 is ANQGSEA.

The V and J genes are TRBV7-9 and TRBJ2-3; 7 nucleotides align to TRBD1. Germline V gene data show CDR1 as SEHNR and CDR2 as FQNEAQ (reference sequence). The CDR3 loop spans 14 amino acids. Trimming removed 3 bases from V and 2 bases from J; junction bases left unmatched: 2. In DNA, the CDR3 is TGTGCCAGCAGCTTGACAGGGAACACAGATACGCAGTATTTT. This translates into CASSLTGNTDTQYF.

In its sample, this clonotype was seen a few times. The rearrangement links TRBV10-3 to TRBJ2-2; TRBD1 matches at 8 bases. The CDR3 has 14 amino acids. With V trimmed by 10 bases and J by 3 bases, 7 bases remained unmatched. CDR1 is ENHRY, CDR2 SYGVKD, per germline. CDR3 DNA: TGTGCCACCGGACAGGGACGAGACACCGGGGAGCTGTTTTTT. Translating it yields CATGQGRDTGELFF.

At least ten counts were recorded for this clonotype. The CDR3 sequence: CASGTGDYEQYF. CDR3 coding DNA: TGTGCCAGCGGGACAGGGGACTACGAGCAGTACTTC. The chain carries TRBV9 and TRBJ2-7, with TRBD1 matching 10 bases. Trimming took 7 bases from V and 3 from J; bases not matched to a gene: 1. The CDR3 sequence is 12 residues long. Germline CDR1 SGDLS, CDR2 YYNGEE.

This clonotype was detected a few times. The chain links TRBV4-1 to TRBJ2-1; 10 positions agree with TRBD2. In germline, CDR1 is MGHRA, CDR2 YSYEKL. CDR3 length: 18 amino acids. V lost 7 bases and J lost 1; bases outside the gene matches: 13. Here the CDR3 reads CASKSLAGDLGSYNEQFF. The CDR3 bases are TGCGCCAGCAAAAGCCTAGCGGGAGATCTGGGTTCCTACAATGAGCAGTTCTTC.

This clonotype was seen only once. V and J are TRBV7-2 and TRBJ2-5, with 9 bases matching TRBD1. This CDR3 comprises 16 residues. In germline, CDR1 is SGHTA, CDR2 FQGNSA. The V segment lost 3 bases and the J segment 5 bases; nucleotides outside the gene matches: 10. The CDR3 bases are TGTGCCAGCAGCTTTGCGGGACAGGGCCCCGGGGAGACCCAGTACTTC. Its protein product is CASSFAGQGPGETQYF.

The V call is TRBV5-1, the J call TRBJ2-3; D not resolved. V was pared by 5 bases and J by 6 bases, with 25 bases between. Germline CDR1 reads SGHRS; CDR2 reads YFSETQ. This CDR3 spans 17 amino acids. In DNA form, the CDR3 reads TGCGCCAGCAGTTTTCGCGGCTTGAAAGACGGATCGGATACGCAGTATTTT. Residues: CASSFRGLKDGSDTQYF.

V is TRBV7-2 and J is TRBJ2-7; D might be TRBD1 (5 bases). Germline CDR1 and CDR2: SGHTA and FQGNSA. V dropped 8 bases and J dropped 5 bases, with 19 bases sitting between them. The CDR3 consists of 14 residues. CDR3 DNA sequence: TGTGCCAGCCAGGACCGGAACAGGATGCACGAGCAGTACTTC. This sequence encodes CASQDRNRMHEQYF.

The chain recombines TRBV23-1 with TRBJ2-2; maybe TRBD1 (6 bases). TRBV23-1 is sorted into the ORF group, with uncertain function. CDR3 size: 17 residues. Trimming took 0 bases from V and 5 from J, leaving 16 bases between them. CDR3 nucleotide sequence: TGCGCCAGCAGTCAATCCCGACAGGCCTCGGGGACCGGGGAGCTGTTTTTT. It codes for CASSQSRQASGTGELFF.

The chain recombines TRBV5-4 with TRBJ2-2; a weak D match, TRBD1 (6 bases). Per germline, CDR1 SGHNT and CDR2 YYREEE (reference sequence). Trimming shortened V by 3 bases and J by 3 bases, and 9 bases separated the two germline ends. The CDR3 loop spans 14 amino acids. CDR3: CASSSGTYTGELFF. The CDR3 DNA follows: TGTGCCAGCAGCTCAGGGACATACACCGGGGAGCTGTTTTTT. Complete variable domain (other parts from reference TRBV5-4 and TRBJ2-2): ETGVTQSPTHLIKTRGQQVTLRCSSQSGHNTVSWYQQALGQGPQFIFQYYREEENGRGNFPPRFSGLQFPNYSSELNVNALELDDSALYLCASSSGTYTGELFFGEGSRLTVL.

V and J are TRBV5-1 and TRBJ2-7; maybe TRBD2 (6 bases). The V and J ends lost 4 bases and 3 bases respectively, with 14 bases between them. CDR1 is SGHRS, CDR2 YFSETQ, per germline. This CDR3 is 14 amino acids long. The CDR3 DNA reads as TGCGCCAGCAGCCCCCGGGTAGCGGACTACGAGCAGTACTTC. Residues: CASSPRVADYEQYF.